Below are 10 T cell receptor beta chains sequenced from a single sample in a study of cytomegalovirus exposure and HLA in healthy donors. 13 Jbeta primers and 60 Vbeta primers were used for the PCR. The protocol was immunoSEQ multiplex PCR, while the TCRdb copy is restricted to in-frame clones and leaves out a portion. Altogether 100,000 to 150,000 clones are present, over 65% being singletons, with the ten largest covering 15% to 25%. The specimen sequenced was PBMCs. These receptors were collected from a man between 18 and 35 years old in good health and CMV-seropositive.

The CDR3 bases are TGCGCCAGCGCGGACGGGAAGGCCCAGTACTTC. Its translation is CASADGKAQYF. V usage is TRBV5-1 and J usage is TRBJ2-5; possibly TRBD2 for D (5 bases). The V gene's germline CDR1 is SGHRS and CDR2 YFSETQ. Trimming pared 7 bases from V and 9 bases from J, leaving 13 bases between. The CDR3 runs 11 residues.

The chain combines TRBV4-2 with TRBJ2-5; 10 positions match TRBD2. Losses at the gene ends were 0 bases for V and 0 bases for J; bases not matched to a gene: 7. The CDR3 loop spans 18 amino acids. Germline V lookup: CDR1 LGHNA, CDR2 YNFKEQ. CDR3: CASSQDPLSGGYQETQYF. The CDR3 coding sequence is TGTGCCAGCAGCCAAGACCCCCTTAGCGGGGGGTACCAAGAGACCCAGTACTTC.

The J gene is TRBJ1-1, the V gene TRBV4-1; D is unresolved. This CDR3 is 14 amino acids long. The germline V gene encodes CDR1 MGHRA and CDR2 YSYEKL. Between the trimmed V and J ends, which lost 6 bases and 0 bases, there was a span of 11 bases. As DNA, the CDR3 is TGCGCCAGCAGTGCGCAAATAATGAACACTGAAGCTTTCTTT. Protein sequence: CASSAQIMNTEAFF.

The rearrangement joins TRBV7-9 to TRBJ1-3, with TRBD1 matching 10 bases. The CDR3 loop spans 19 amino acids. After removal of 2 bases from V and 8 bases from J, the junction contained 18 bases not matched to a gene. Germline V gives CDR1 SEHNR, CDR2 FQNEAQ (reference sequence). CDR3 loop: CASSLPSRGGQGLEDTIYF. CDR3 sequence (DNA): TGTGCCAGCAGCTTACCATCCCGTGGGGGACAGGGGTTGGAAGACACCATATATTTT.

The DNA for the CDR3 is TGCGCCAGCAGGAGAGAACTAGCGGGGGGAAGCTACGAGCAGTACTTC. It specifies CASRRELAGGSYEQYF. The chain is built from TRBV4-1 and TRBJ2-7, with 12 bases identical to TRBD2. The V gene end was trimmed by 6 bases and the J gene end by 3 bases; junction bases not matched to a gene: 9. CDR3 length: 16 residues. Germline V gives CDR1 MGHRA, CDR2 YSYEKL.

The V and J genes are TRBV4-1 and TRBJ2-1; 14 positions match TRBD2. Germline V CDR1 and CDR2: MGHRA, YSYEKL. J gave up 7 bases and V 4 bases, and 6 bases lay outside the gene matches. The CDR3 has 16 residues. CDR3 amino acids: CASSPLTSGGGNEQFF. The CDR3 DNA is TGCGCCAGCAGCCCCTTGACTAGCGGGGGGGGGAATGAGCAGTTCTTC.

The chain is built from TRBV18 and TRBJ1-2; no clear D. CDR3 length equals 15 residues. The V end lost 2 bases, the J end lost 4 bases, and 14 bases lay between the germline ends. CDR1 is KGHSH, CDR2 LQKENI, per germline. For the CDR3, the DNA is TGTGCCAGCTCACCATCCGAAGTGGCTGGCTATGGCTACACCTTC. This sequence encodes CASSPSEVAGYGYTF.

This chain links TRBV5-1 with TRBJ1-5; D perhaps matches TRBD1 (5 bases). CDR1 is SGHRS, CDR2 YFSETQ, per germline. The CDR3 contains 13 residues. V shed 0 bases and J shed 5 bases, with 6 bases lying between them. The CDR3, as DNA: TGCGCCAGCAGCTTGGAGGGGTATCAGCCCCAGCATTTT. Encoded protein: CASSLEGYQPQHF.

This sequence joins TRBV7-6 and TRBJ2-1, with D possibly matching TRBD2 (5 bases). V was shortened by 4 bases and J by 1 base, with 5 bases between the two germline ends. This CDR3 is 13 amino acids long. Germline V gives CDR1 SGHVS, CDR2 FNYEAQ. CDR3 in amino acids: CASSSGSYNEQFF. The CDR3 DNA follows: TGTGCCAGCAGCTCGGGATCCTACAATGAGCAGTTCTTC. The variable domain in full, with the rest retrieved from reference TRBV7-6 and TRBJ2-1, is GAGVSQSPRYKVTKRGQDVALRCDPISGHVSLYWYRQALGQGPEFLTYFNYEAQQDKSGLPNDRFSAERPEGSISTLTIQRTEQRDSAMYRCASSSGSYNEQFFGPGTRLTVL.

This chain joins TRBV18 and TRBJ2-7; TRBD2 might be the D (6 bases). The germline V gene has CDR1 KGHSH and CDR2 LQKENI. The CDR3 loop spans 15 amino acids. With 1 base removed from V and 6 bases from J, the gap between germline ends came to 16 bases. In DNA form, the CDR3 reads TGTGCCAGCTCACCACAGGGGACTCCTCAAGGCGAGCAGTACTTC. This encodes CASSPQGTPQGEQYF.